The 10 T cell receptor beta chains presented below share a single source sample, sequenced in a study of post-analysis software for immune sequencing data (dated by TCRdb to 2015 to 2017). Library generation was performed with PCR. These reads were obtained on an Illumina HiSeq 2500. To reduce PCR and sequencing biases, unique molecular identifiers were incorporated into the TCR beta cDNA libraries. The public reads were reanalyzed by TCRdb: fastp trimming at Q25, MiXCR alignment, in-frame beta chains only. Each entry merges the rows of one CDR3 protein and shows their most common DNA and genes. This sample has fewer than 850,000 distinct CDR3 sequences in its table, and 25% to 30% of those were observed once. The top ten clones comprise more than 0.55% of the sample. Beyond this particular receptor, the publication reports: Patients showed significantly higher frequencies than controls for roughly five TRBV segments, among them TRBV5-6, TRBV5-1 and TRBV20-1.

Their target antigens are unknown. The sequencing sample was made of blood. These receptors were collected from a girl aged 10 to 17 with multiple sclerosis.

The chain links TRBV10-3 to TRBJ2-3; D is possibly TRBD1 (6 bases). V was trimmed by 3 bases and J by 3 bases, leaving 10 bases between them. The CDR3 is 14 amino acids. Germline CDR1 ENHRY, CDR2 SYGVKD. The CDR3 bases are TGTGCCATCAGTGATTCTAGGGGGACAGATACGCAGTATTTT. Translation gives CAISDSRGTDTQYF.

The genes are TRBV5-5 and TRBJ1-2; TRBD1 matches 9 bases. Germline CDR1 and CDR2: SGHKS and YYEKEE (reference sequence). The CDR3 has 13 residues. After removal of 4 bases from V and 9 bases from J, the junction contained 7 bases not matched to a gene. CDR3 in DNA: TGTGCCAGCAGCGTCCGGGACAGGGACCGCTACACCTTC. Its protein is CASSVRDRDRYTF.

The chain uses TRBV9 and TRBJ2-6; the D gene is possibly TRBD2 (6 bases). Looked up from germline, CDR1 is SGDLS and CDR2 is YYNGEE. V lost 0 bases and J 4 bases, leaving 11 bases between the germline ends. The CDR3 runs to 16 residues. The CDR3 loop is CASSVVGGSGANVLTF. The CDR3 DNA reads as TGTGCCAGCAGCGTAGTAGGAGGGTCCGGGGCCAACGTCCTGACTTTC.

This clonotype turned up a few times. The gene calls are TRBV10-3 and TRBJ2-7, with TRBD1 as a possible D gene (6 bases). The V gene's germline CDR1 is ENHRY and CDR2 SYGVKD. V lost 10 bases, J lost 6 bases, and 22 bases lay in between. CDR3 length equals 14 residues. The CDR3 protein is CATRGGGASSEQYF. CDR3 sequence (DNA): TGTGCCACCCGGGGTGGGGGCGCGAGCAGCGAGCAGTACTTC.

The V gene is TRBV6-1, the J gene TRBJ2-4, with D perhaps being TRBD1 or TRBD2 (5 bases each). This CDR3 comprises 17 residues. V was clipped by 4 bases and J by 6 bases, with 22 bases between them. Germline V gene data show CDR1 as MNHNS and CDR2 as SASEGT. CDR3 residues: CASSGGAGPSAGNIQYF. The CDR3 nucleotides are TGTGCCAGCAGTGGAGGGGCAGGCCCCTCGGCGGGAAACATTCAGTACTTC.

The chain recombines TRBV18 with TRBJ1-2; a possible D gene is TRBD1 (5 bases). Germline V CDR1 and CDR2: KGHSH, LQKENI. The CDR3 sequence is 13 residues long. V dropped 3 bases and J dropped 4 bases, with 9 bases sitting between them. The CDR3 DNA reads TGTGCCAGCTCACCTTCCCAGGGCTATGGCTACACCTTC. This encodes CASSPSQGYGYTF. The whole variable domain, remainder taken from reference TRBV18 and TRBJ1-2, is NAGVMQNPRHLVRRRGQEARLRCSPMKGHSHVYWYRQLPEEGLKFMVYLQKENIIDESGMPKERFSAEFPKEGPSILRIQQVVRGDSAAYFCASSPSQGYGYTFGSGTRLTVV.

The table lists this clonotype with a few counts. CDR3 sequence reads: CASSTRPITDTQYF. As DNA, the CDR3 is TGTGCCAGCAGCACACGACCCATCACAGATACGCAGTATTTT. This sequence joins TRBV7-2 and TRBJ2-3; the D is unclear. Germline CDR1 and CDR2: SGHTA and FQGNSA. Trimming took off 5 bases at V and 2 bases at J, with 11 bases between the two ends. The CDR3 is made up of 14 amino acids. The full variable domain, its missing parts supplied by reference TRBV7-2 and TRBJ2-3, is GAGVSQSPSNKVTEKGKDVELRCDPISGHTALYWYRQSLGQGLEFLIYFQGNSAPDKSGLPSDRFSAERTGGSVSTLTIQRTQQEDSAVYLCASSTRPITDTQYFGPGTRLTVL.

The chain is built from TRBV3-1 and TRBJ2-3, with D possibly being TRBD1 or TRBD2 (5 bases each). CDR1 and CDR2 from the germline V gene are LGHDT and YNNKEL (reference sequence). CDR3 length: 16 residues. V dropped 3 bases and J dropped 0 bases, with 13 bases sitting between them. The CDR3 spells CASSHIAWGSTDTQYF. CDR3 nucleotides: TGTGCCAGCAGCCATATAGCGTGGGGCAGCACAGATACGCAGTATTTT.

The table lists this clonotype with many counts. The chain carries TRBV7-2 and TRBJ2-1, with D unclear. With 1 base removed from V and 0 bases from J, the gap between germline ends came to 16 bases. Per the germline V gene, CDR1 is SGHTA and CDR2 is FQGNSA. The CDR3 is 18 residues long. In DNA form, the CDR3 reads TGTGCCAGCAGCTTAGGCTTTTCTGGGTCCAGCTCCTACAATGAGCAGTTCTTC. Translating gives CASSLGFSGSSSYNEQFF.

Comments on this clonotype: The CDR3 does not close with the conserved phenylalanine or tryptophan, likely indicating a read error. The chain employs TRBV4-2 and TRBJ1-1; D is perhaps TRBD1 (6 bases). V lost 6 bases and J lost 1, with 24 bases in between. Germline CDR1 is LGHNA and CDR2 is YNFKEQ. The CDR3 is 18 amino acids. CDR3 nucleotides: TGTGCCAGCAGATTCAGGGGTGACCAAGAACGGGGGAACACTGAAGCTTTCTAT. Its translation: CASRFRGDQERGNTEAFY.